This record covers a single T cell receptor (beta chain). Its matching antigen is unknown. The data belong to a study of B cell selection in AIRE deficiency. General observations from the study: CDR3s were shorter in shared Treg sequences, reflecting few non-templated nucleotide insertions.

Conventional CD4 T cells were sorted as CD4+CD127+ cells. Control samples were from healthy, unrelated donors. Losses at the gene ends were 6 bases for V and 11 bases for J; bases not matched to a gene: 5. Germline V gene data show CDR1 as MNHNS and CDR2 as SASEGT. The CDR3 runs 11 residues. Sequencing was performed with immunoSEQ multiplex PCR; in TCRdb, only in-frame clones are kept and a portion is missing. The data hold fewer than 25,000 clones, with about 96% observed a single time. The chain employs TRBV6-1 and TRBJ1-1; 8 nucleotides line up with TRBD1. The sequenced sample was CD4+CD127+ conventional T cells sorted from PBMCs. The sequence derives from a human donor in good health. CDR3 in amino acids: CASRVTGAAFF. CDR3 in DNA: TGTGCCAGCAGGGTGACAGGGGCGGCTTTCTTT.